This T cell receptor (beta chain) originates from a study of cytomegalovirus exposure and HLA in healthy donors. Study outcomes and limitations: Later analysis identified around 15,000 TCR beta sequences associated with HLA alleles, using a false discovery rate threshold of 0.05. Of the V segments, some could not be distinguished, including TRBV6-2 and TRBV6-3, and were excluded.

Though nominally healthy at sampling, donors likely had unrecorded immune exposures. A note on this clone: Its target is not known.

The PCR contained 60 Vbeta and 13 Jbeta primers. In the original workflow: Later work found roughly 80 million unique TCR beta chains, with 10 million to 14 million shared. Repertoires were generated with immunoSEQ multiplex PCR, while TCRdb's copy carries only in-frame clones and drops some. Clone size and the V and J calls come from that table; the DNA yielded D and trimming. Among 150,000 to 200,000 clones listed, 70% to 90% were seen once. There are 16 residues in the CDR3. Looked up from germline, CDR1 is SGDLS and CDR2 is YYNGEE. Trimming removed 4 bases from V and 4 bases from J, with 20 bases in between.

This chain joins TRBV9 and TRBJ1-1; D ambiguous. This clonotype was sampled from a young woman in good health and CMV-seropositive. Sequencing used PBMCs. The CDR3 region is CASSPSPWRGSTEAFF. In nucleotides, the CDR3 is TGTGCCAGCAGCCCTAGCCCCTGGCGTGGGAGCACTGAAGCTTTCTTT.